This T cell receptor (beta chain) was sequenced in a study of cytomegalovirus exposure and HLA in healthy donors. Study information: A later analysis reported the 95 to 150 validation repertoires used the same platform as the approximately 660 first-cohort repertoires. Overall study results and limits: The study recorded 150 to 200 TCR beta chains that were cytomegalovirus-associated. CMV antigen specificity of a few CMV-associated chains was confirmed in vitro. Per published reports, the classifier diagnosed cytomegalovirus status with high specificity and sensitivity.

About this clone itself: Its antigen is undetermined.

The method was immunoSEQ multiplex PCR; TCRdb's version includes in-frame clones alone and lacks a portion of them. The sample consists of over 75,000 clones, just over 90% of them appearing once. CDR1 SGHDN and CDR2 FVKESK come from the germline V gene. There are 18 residues in the CDR3. V was trimmed by 1 base and J by 4 bases, leaving 22 bases between them. The sequenced sample was PBMCs. This TCR was recovered from a man under 40 in good health and CMV-seronegative. V gene TRBV14 combines with J gene TRBJ2-5; D may be TRBD1 (6 bases). CDR3: CASSQGWVGVSRGETQYF. The CDR3 DNA follows: TGTGCCAGCAGCCAAGGATGGGTCGGGGTTTCCAGGGGAGAGACCCAGTACTTC. Based on the CDR3 plus reference TRBV14 and TRBJ2-5, the full variable domain is EAGVTQFPSHSVIEKGQTVTLRCDPISGHDNLYWYRRVMGKEIKFLLHFVKESKQDESGMPNNRFLAERTGGTYSTLKVQPAELEDSGVYFCASSQGWVGVSRGETQYFGPGTRLLVL.